The clone carrying this T cell receptor (beta chain) was recorded many times. Antigen specificity is unknown. The record originates from a study of response to subunit inactivated influenza vaccine. Whole-study results and caveats: The authors suggested that few new T cells are recruited per seasonal influenza vaccination.

TCRdb re-called the RT-PCR reads through MiXCR, storing one row per CDR3 protein. Of around 530,000 distinct CDR3 sequences in the sample, approximately 10% were seen once. Trimming left V 2 bases short and J 2 bases short, with 9 bases between. The CDR3 loop spans 14 amino acids. CDR1 SEHNR and CDR2 FQNEAQ come from the germline V gene (reference sequence). Sequencing was performed on PBMCs from blood, taken on the day of vaccination. This clonotype originated in a man aged 50 to 60 who received an inactivated influenza vaccine. This chain links TRBV7-9 with TRBJ1-1, with D hard to call. In nucleotides, the CDR3 is TGTGCCAGCAGCTTATTACAGCCCAACACTGAAGCTTTCTTT. Protein: CASSLLQPNTEAFF.